The subject of this entry is one T cell receptor beta chain. The CDR3 length is 14 residues. V lost 10 bases, J lost 5 bases, and 18 bases lay in between. The germline CDR1 and CDR2 sequences are LNHDA and SQIVND (reference sequence). The data originate from a study of Ad26.COV2.S vaccination and SARS-CoV-2 variants. The sample's treatment: some 19 received Ad26.COV2.S at low or high dose, single or two shots; a few received placebo; per-sample allocation not given. Sampling occurred on day 63 after the first vaccine or placebo injection. Generated by immunoSEQ multiplex PCR, the TCRdb table keeps only in-frame clones and is missing some. The repertoire includes about 680,000 clones, around 90% of them detected once, and approximately 1.5% sits in the top ten.

The V gene is TRBV19, the J gene TRBJ1-5; no definite D call. The sequence came from a person aged 18-65 years who received the Ad26.COV2.S COVID-19 vaccine or a placebo. The input for sequencing was peripheral blood, taken in a trial of Ad26.COV2.S vaccine versus placebo. Here the CDR3 DNA reads TGTGCCACCCACTGGCGGGTTGGCGATCAGCCCCAGCATTTT. Protein sequence: CATHWRVGDQPQHF.